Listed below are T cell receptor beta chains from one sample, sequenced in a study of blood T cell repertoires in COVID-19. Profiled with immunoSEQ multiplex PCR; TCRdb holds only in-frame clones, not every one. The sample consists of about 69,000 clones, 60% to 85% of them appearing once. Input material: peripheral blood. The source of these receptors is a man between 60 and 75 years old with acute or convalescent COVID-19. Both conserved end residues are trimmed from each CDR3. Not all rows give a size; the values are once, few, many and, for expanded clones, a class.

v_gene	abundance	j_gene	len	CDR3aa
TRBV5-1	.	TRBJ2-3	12	ASKQNPSTDTQY
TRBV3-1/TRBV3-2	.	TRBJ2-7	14	ASSQPRGLLSYEQY
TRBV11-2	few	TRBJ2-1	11	ASSRDRVHEQF
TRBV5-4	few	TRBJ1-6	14	ASSLSGGTYNSPLH
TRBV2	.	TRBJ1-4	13	ASSAQGSTNEKLF
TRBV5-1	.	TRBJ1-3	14	ASSLGSGRPGNTIY
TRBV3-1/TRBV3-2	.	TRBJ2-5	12	ASSPRDSRGAQY
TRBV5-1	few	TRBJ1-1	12	ASSLSGADTEAF
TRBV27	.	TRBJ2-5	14	ASSLPPGTGRETQY
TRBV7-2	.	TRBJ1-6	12	ASSLFQGVSPLH
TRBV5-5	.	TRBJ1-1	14	ASIAGRWGRGTEAF
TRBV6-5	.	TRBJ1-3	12	ASSLTGVGNTIY
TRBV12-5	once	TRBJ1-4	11	ASGTGGNEKLF
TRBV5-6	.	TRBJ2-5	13	ASSLTSGGQETQY
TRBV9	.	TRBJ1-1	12	ASSVDTGGAEAF